These T cell receptor beta chains were read from a single sample in a study of T-cell memory formation after mild COVID-19. TCRdb processed the 5' RACE reads anew with MiXCR; each CDR3 protein has one entry. The sample holds about 190,000 distinct CDR3 sequences, around 17% seen once. The specimen was PBMCs or a T cell subset sorted from them (not recorded which). Receptor source: an adult woman who had mild COVID-19 (a few samples of this study predate the infection). Cell type and time point are not known. The CDR3 runs from the conserved cysteine through the conserved F or W. A D gene is named only where the DNA matches it firmly. Size is stated for part of the rows, as once, few or many counts, or as a class when the clone is expanded.

cdr3_aa,cdr3_nt,d_call,j_call,v_call,clone_size
CASSLQGVAYGYTF,TGTGCCAGCAGCTTGCAGGGGGTGGCCTATGGCTACACCTTC,TRBD1,TRBJ1-2,TRBV5-6,.
CASSHRQGVNYGYTF,TGCGCCAGCAGCCATAGACAGGGAGTCAACTATGGCTACACCTTC,TRBD1,TRBJ1-2,TRBV4-1,.
CASSSSMRGGGEETQYF,TGTGCCAGCAGTTCCTCAATGCGGGGGGGCGGCGAAGAGACCCAGTACTTC,TRBD2,TRBJ2-5,TRBV12-3/TRBV12-4,once
CASSDASYEQYF,TGTGCCAGCAGTGACGCATCCTACGAGCAGTACTTC,.,TRBJ2-7,TRBV9,.
CSVSTGAEQYF,TGCAGCGTTTCCACAGGGGCCGAGCAGTACTTC,TRBD1,TRBJ2-7,TRBV29-1,many
CASSEQGFTDTQYF,TGTGCCAGCAGTGAACAGGGATTCACAGATACGCAGTATTTT,.,TRBJ2-3,TRBV28,few
CASSLQGAGGPQHF,TGTGCCAGCAGCTTACAGGGGGCCGGAGGGCCCCAGCATTTT,TRBD1,TRBJ1-5,TRBV6-5,.
CASSPLSLAGGPSSYNEQFF,TGTGCCAGCTCACCACTTTCACTAGCGGGGGGGCCTAGCTCCTACAATGAGCAGTTCTTC,TRBD2,TRBJ2-1,TRBV18,.
CASSILDVMNYGYTF,TGTGCCAGTAGTATTCTGGATGTAATGAACTATGGCTACACCTTC,.,TRBJ1-2,TRBV19,few
CASRPKEGREDTF,TGTGCCAGCAGACCCAAGGAGGGCAGGGAAGACACCTTC,.,TRBJ1-2,TRBV12-3/TRBV12-4,.
CASIRSGALEPQHF,TGTGCCAGCATTAGATCGGGGGCCCTGGAGCCCCAGCATTTT,.,TRBJ1-5,TRBV28,few
CASSSPGGVGTEAFF,TGCGCCAGCAGCTCGCCTGGGGGGGTCGGGACTGAAGCTTTCTTT,.,TRBJ1-1,TRBV5-1,few
CASIREGGLVTGELFF,TGTGCCAGCATCCGAGAGGGGGGGCTAGTCACCGGGGAGCTGTTTTTT,.,TRBJ2-2,TRBV11-2,.
CASRSGLYGYTF,TGTGCCAGCAGGTCGGGGCTCTATGGCTACACCTTC,.,TRBJ1-2,TRBV27,few
CASSSDTNTEAFF,TGTGCCAGCAGCTCGGACACGAACACTGAAGCTTTCTTT,.,TRBJ1-1,TRBV14,few
CSAREVGTEAFF,TGCAGTGCTCGGGAGGTGGGCACTGAAGCTTTCTTT,.,TRBJ1-1,TRBV20-1,.
CASSERTGVSNQPQHF,TGTGCCAGTAGTGAACGGACAGGGGTCAGCAATCAGCCCCAGCATTTT,TRBD1,TRBJ1-5,TRBV19,few
CASSVDAGTYGYTF,TGTGCCAGCAGCGTAGATGCAGGCACCTATGGCTACACCTTC,.,TRBJ1-2,TRBV7-2,.
CASSTGGTGSYNEQFF,TGCGCCAGCAGCACGGGAGGGACAGGTTCCTACAATGAGCAGTTCTTC,.,TRBJ2-1,TRBV5-1,many
CSSGQGGETQYF,TGCAGCTCGGGACAGGGAGGCGAGACCCAGTACTTC,TRBD1,TRBJ2-5,TRBV29-1,.
CASSFPGQGDTGELFF,TGTGCCAGCAGCTTTCCGGGACAGGGGGACACCGGGGAGCTGTTTTTT,.,TRBJ2-2,TRBV12-1,.
CASSQTPGPAASYEQYF,TGTGCCAGCAGCCAAACCCCAGGACCGGCCGCTTCCTACGAGCAGTACTTC,.,TRBJ2-7,TRBV3-1,.
CASSSPGNSPLHF,TGTGCCAGTAGTTCTCCAGGGAATTCACCCCTCCACTTT,.,TRBJ1-6,TRBV19,.
CASSLAGEGVTEAFF,TGTGCCAGCAGCTTAGCGGGCGAGGGGGTCACTGAAGCTTTCTTT,.,TRBJ1-1,TRBV7-6,few
CASTRFRGEVNEQFF,TGTGCCAGCACCCGATTCCGGGGGGAAGTGAATGAGCAGTTCTTC,TRBD2,TRBJ2-1,TRBV7-9,.
CASTSDRGNGYTF,TGTGCCAGCACCTCGGACAGGGGAAATGGCTACACCTTC,TRBD1,TRBJ1-2,TRBV7-2,few
CASSYMGGQPQHF,TGTGCCAGCAGTTATATGGGTGGGCAGCCCCAGCATTTT,.,TRBJ1-5,TRBV6-5,.
CASSQVPQGPNEKLFF,TGTGCCAGCAGCCAAGTTCCACAGGGCCCTAATGAAAAACTGTTTTTT,.,TRBJ1-4,TRBV4-2,few
CASSIKGSTQETQYF,TGTGCCAGCAGCATTAAGGGTAGCACACAAGAGACCCAGTACTTC,.,TRBJ2-5,TRBV7-2,.
CASSFVGLNTEAFF,TGCGCCAGCAGCTTCGTGGGGTTGAACACTGAAGCTTTCTTT,.,TRBJ1-1,TRBV5-1,.
CASSGGDYGYTF,TGCGCCAGCAGCGGAGGGGACTATGGCTACACCTTC,.,TRBJ1-2,TRBV5-1,few
CSAGRTSGSTDTQYF,TGCAGTGCTGGCAGGACTAGCGGAAGCACAGATACGCAGTATTTT,TRBD2,TRBJ2-3,TRBV20-1,.
CASRRRQGQDTQYF,TGTGCCAGTAGACGACGGCAGGGACAAGATACGCAGTATTTT,.,TRBJ2-3,TRBV19,.
CASSYEGTSYEQYF,TGTGCCAGCAGTTACGAGGGGACGTCCTACGAGCAGTACTTC,.,TRBJ2-7,TRBV6-6,.
CASSPSSSQGAEAFF,TGTGCCAGCTCACCCTCCTCGAGTCAGGGGGCTGAAGCTTTCTTT,TRBD1,TRBJ1-1,TRBV18,few
CASSYLQARLNTEAFF,TGTGCCAGCAGTTACCTTCAGGCCCGCCTGAACACTGAAGCTTTCTTT,.,TRBJ1-1,TRBV6-2/TRBV6-3,few
CARMLSGNFIMNTEAFF,TGTGCCAGAATGCTGTCAGGGAATTTTATTATGAACACTGAAGCTTTCTTT,.,TRBJ1-1,TRBV2,many
CASSLRQRGQPQHF,TGTGCCAGCAGCTTGCGCCAGAGGGGTCAGCCCCAGCATTTT,.,TRBJ1-5,TRBV7-2,few
CASSLGQGIDEQFF,TGTGCCAGCAGCTTAGGGCAGGGAATCGATGAGCAGTTCTTC,.,TRBJ2-1,TRBV11-2,.
CASRSRAGPNYGYTF,TGTGCCAGCAGGTCTCGGGCAGGGCCTAACTATGGCTACACCTTC,.,TRBJ1-2,TRBV7-2,many
CASSFSQGNQPQHF,TGTGCCAGCAGTTTTTCCCAGGGCAATCAGCCCCAGCATTTT,.,TRBJ1-5,TRBV12-3/TRBV12-4,.
CASSMGATRGYTF,TGTGCCAGTAGTATGGGGGCAACGAGGGGCTACACCTTC,.,TRBJ1-2,TRBV19,few
CASSQDVSYSNQPQHF,TGCGCCAGCAGCCAAGATGTCAGTTATAGCAATCAGCCCCAGCATTTT,.,TRBJ1-5,TRBV4-1,.
CASSLGLAGMQLEQFF,TGTGCCAGCAGCTTAGGCCTAGCGGGAATGCAGTTGGAGCAGTTCTTC,TRBD2,TRBJ2-1,TRBV11-2,.
CASSFPGPITEAFF,TGTGCCAGCAGTTTCCCAGGCCCAATCACTGAAGCTTTCTTT,.,TRBJ1-1,TRBV12-3/TRBV12-4,few
CASSLNDVYEQYF,TGCGCCAGCAGCTTGAATGACGTCTACGAGCAGTACTTC,.,TRBJ2-7,TRBV5-1,few
CASSSKGRGRGGYTF,TGTGCCAGCAGTTCGAAGGGCAGGGGGCGAGGTGGCTACACCTTC,TRBD1,TRBJ1-2,TRBV27,.
CASSLGSAGNTIYF,TGTGCCAGCAGCTTGGGCAGCGCTGGAAACACCATATATTTT,.,TRBJ1-3,TRBV7-2,few
CASSQAGWDTEAFF,TGTGCCAGCAGCCAAGCAGGGTGGGACACTGAAGCTTTCTTT,.,TRBJ1-1,TRBV3-1,.
CAISEVPGRGEQFF,TGTGCCATCAGTGAGGTCCCGGGCAGGGGTGAGCAGTTCTTC,.,TRBJ2-1,TRBV10-3,.
CASRWAIHTEAFF,TGTGCCAGCAGGTGGGCCATCCACACTGAAGCTTTCTTT,.,TRBJ1-1,TRBV6-5,few